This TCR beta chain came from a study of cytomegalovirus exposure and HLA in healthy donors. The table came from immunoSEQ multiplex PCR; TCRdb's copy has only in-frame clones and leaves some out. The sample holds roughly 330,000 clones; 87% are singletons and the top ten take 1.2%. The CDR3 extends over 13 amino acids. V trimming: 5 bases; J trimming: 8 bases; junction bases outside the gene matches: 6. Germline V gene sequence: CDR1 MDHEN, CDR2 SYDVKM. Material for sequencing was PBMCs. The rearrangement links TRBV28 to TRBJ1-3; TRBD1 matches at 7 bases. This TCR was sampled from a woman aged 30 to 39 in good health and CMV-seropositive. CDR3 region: CASSIRDSDTIYF. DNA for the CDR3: TGTGCCAGCAGTATCCGGGACAGTGACACCATATATTTT.